This T cell receptor beta chain was identified in a study of tumor-infiltrating lymphocytes in oesophageal squamous cell carcinoma. The germline V gene encodes CDR1 SGHRS and CDR2 YFSETQ. The CDR3 has 16 amino acids. In its sample, this clonotype was seen many times. An end of the junction does not agree with germline; a read error may underlie this. MiXCR, applied by TCRdb to the PCR reads, yields one record per CDR3 protein. The sample contains 12,000 or so distinct CDR3 sequences, around 52% of which appear only once. Sequenced input: esophageal tumor tissue. J is TRBJ2-2 and V is TRBV5-1, with a tentative D call TRBD2 (6 bases). The sequence was obtained from a female donor with esophageal squamous cell carcinoma. The CDR3 nucleotides read TGCGCCACCCGTAAGAGCGGGTCAACGAAAACCGGGGAGCTGTTTTTT. This encodes CATRKSGSTKTGELFF.